These T cell receptor beta chains were read from a single sample in a study of graft-versus-host responses after intestinal transplantation. No antigen is known for these receptors. Produced via immunoSEQ multiplex PCR; TCRdb's table is partial and in-frame only. This repertoire shows about 130,000 clones, 92% found once; its top ten account for about 0.19%. Sequenced material: unstimulated CD4+ T cells sorted from spleen or lymph node cells, taken before intestinal transplant. These receptors came from a human donor who received an intestinal transplant. Each CDR3 is given with its conserved first and last residue. D genes are given only for firm matches. Expanded clones are given a class, and other clones once, few, many or no size at all.

V	J	size	D	CDR3	DNA
TRBV6-1	TRBJ2-7	-	-	CASSDQPSIEQYF	TGTGCCAGCAGTGATCAGCCGAGCATCGAGCAGTACTTC
TRBV10-3	TRBJ2-7	once	TRBD2	CAISEAGLANSYEQYF	TGTGCCATCAGTGAGGCCGGACTAGCTAACTCCTACGAGCAGTACTTC
TRBV11-3	TRBJ2-7	-	TRBD1	CASSFGTAYEQYF	TGTGCCAGCAGCTTCGGGACAGCGTACGAGCAGTACTTC
TRBV11-2	TRBJ1-2	-	-	CASSSVRQDDRGYTF	TGTGCCAGCAGCTCCGTTAGACAGGACGACCGCGGCTACACCTTC
TRBV27	TRBJ2-5	-	TRBD1	CASSLTPRDRSKETQYF	TGTGCCAGCAGTCTTACCCCTCGGGACAGATCTAAAGAGACCCAGTACTTC
TRBV7-9	TRBJ2-1	-	-	CASSPRLGSSYNEQFF	TGTGCCAGCAGCCCGCGACTGGGTAGCTCCTACAATGAGCAGTTCTTC
TRBV7-3	TRBJ2-3	-	-	CASSTQGNPIDTQYF	TGTGCCAGCAGCACTCAGGGGAATCCCATAGATACGCAGTATTTT
TRBV7-2	TRBJ2-7	-	TRBD2	CASSLATSGIRVYEQYF	TGTGCCAGCAGCTTAGCGACTAGCGGGATAAGGGTGTACGAGCAGTACTTC
TRBV19	TRBJ2-3	-	TRBD2	CASSLAGLGTDTQYF	TGTGCCAGTAGTTTAGCGGGACTCGGCACAGATACGCAGTATTTT
TRBV6-5	TRBJ2-7	-	TRBD1	CASSHTGTGYEQYF	TGTGCCAGCAGTCATACCGGGACAGGGTACGAGCAGTACTTC
TRBV10-1	TRBJ1-4	-	-	CASSDPGAQDEKLFF	TGCGCCAGCAGTGATCCGGGAGCGCAGGATGAAAAACTGTTTTTT
TRBV27	TRBJ2-7	-	-	CASSFRTGAYEQYF	TGTGCCAGCAGTTTTAGGACCGGAGCCTACGAGCAGTACTTC
TRBV28	TRBJ1-3	-	TRBD1	CASSLRTGVGGNTIYF	TGTGCCAGCAGTTTACGGACAGGGGTGGGAGGAAACACCATATATTTT
TRBV28	TRBJ1-2	-	-	CASSLNYGYTF	TGTGCCAGCAGTTTAAATTATGGCTACACCTTC
TRBV30	TRBJ2-3	-	-	CAWSVKRVSTDTQYF	TGTGCCTGGAGTGTAAAGAGGGTGAGCACAGATACGCAGTATTTT
TRBV5-1	TRBJ2-1	-	TRBD2	CASSFGLAFKINEQFF	TGCGCCAGCAGCTTCGGACTAGCTTTTAAGATCAATGAGCAGTTCTTC
TRBV4-1	TRBJ2-5	-	TRBD2	CASSQDPDSGSLGETQYF	TGCGCCAGCAGCCAAGATCCTGATAGCGGGAGCTTGGGAGAGACCCAGTACTTC
TRBV6-4	TRBJ2-2	-	-	CASSFDGSDTGELFF	TGTGCCAGCAGTTTTGACGGGAGTGACACCGGGGAGCTGTTTTTT
TRBV4-1	TRBJ1-5	-	-	CASSQDRRISNQPQHF	TGCGCCAGCAGCCAAGATCGACGGATTAGCAATCAGCCCCAGCATTTT
TRBV19	TRBJ1-4	-	TRBD1	CASTLGGQGAEKLFF	TGTGCCAGTACCCTGGGGGGACAGGGGGCAGAAAAACTGTTTTTT
TRBV7-9	TRBJ2-5	-	-	CASSFVGRQETQYF	TGTGCCAGCAGCTTTGTTGGAAGACAAGAGACCCAGTACTTC
TRBV5-5	TRBJ1-2	-	TRBD1	CASSLTDRANYGYTF	TGTGCCAGCAGCTTAACTGACAGGGCGAACTATGGCTACACCTTC
TRBV28	TRBJ2-7	-	TRBD1	CASSSHRGRGAVYEQYF	TGTGCCAGCAGTAGCCACAGGGGGCGCGGAGCGGTCTACGAGCAGTACTTC
TRBV4-1	TRBJ2-7	-	TRBD1	CASSRDRGPYEQYF	TGCGCCAGCAGCCGGGACAGGGGGCCCTACGAGCAGTACTTC
TRBV4-2	TRBJ1-2	-	TRBD1	CASSQSQGEVYGYTF	TGTGCCAGCAGCCAATCACAGGGGGAGGTCTATGGCTACACCTTC
TRBV5-1	TRBJ2-1	-	TRBD2	CASVELAGGVDEQFF	TGCGCCAGCGTGGAACTAGCGGGAGGTGTCGATGAGCAGTTCTTC
TRBV5-4	TRBJ2-3	-	-	CASSFGSPDTQYF	TGTGCCAGCAGCTTCGGGAGCCCAGATACGCAGTATTTT